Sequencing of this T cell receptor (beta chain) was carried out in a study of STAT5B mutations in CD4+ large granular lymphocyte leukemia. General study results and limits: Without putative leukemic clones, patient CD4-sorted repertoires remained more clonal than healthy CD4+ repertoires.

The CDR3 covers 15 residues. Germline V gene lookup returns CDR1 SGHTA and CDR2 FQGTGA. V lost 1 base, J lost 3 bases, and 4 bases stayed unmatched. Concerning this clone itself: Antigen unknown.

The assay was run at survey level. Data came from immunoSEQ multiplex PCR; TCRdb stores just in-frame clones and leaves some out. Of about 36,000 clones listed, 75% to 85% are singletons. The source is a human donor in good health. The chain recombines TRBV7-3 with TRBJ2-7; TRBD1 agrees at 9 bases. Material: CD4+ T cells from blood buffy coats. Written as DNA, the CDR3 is TGTGCCAGCAGCTTAAGCCCGGGACAGGGCTACGAGCAGTACTTC. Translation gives CASSLSPGQGYEQYF.